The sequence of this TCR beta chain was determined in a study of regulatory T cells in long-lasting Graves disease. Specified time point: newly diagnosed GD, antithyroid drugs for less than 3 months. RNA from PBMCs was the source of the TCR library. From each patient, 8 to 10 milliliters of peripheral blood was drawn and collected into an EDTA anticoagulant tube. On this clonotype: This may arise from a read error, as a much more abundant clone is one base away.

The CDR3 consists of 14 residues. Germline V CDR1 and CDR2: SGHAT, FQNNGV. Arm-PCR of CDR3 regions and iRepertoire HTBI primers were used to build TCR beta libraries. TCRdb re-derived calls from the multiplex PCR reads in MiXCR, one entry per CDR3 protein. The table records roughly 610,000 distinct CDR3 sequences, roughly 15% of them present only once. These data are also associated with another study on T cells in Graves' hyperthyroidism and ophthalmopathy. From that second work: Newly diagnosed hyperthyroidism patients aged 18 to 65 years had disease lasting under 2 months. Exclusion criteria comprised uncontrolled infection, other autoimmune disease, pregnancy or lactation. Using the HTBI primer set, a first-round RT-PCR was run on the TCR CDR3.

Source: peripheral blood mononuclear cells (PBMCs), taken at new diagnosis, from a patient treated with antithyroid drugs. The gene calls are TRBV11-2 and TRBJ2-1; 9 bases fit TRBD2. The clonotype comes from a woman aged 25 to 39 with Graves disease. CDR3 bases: TGTGCCAGCAGCTTTCTAGCGGGGTACGATGAGCGGTTCTTC. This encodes CASSFLAGYDERFF.